The clone carrying this T cell receptor beta chain was seen only a few times. Its target is not known. The data belong to a study of T cell responses to AZD1222 COVID-19 vaccine. The study, taken as a whole, reports: Just five or six AZD1222 recipients tested seropositive at baseline. Nearly half of spike-specific TCRs reportedly target variant regions that are unmutated in the B.1.351 and B.1.1.7 variants.

CDR3 length: 14 residues. Between the trimmed V and J ends, which lost 1 base and 11 bases, there was a span of 17 bases. Germline-derived CDR1 and CDR2 are MGHRA and YSYEKL. Here immunoSEQ multiplex PCR was the method, and the copy in TCRdb shows in-frame clones only, minus some. This table has about 110,000 clones, about 90% appearing once. The chain links TRBV4-1 to TRBJ1-2; D possibly corresponds to TRBD1 (6 bases). This sequence originates from an adult who received the AZD1222 COVID-19 vaccine. The specimen comprised peripheral blood, sampled 28 days after the second AZD1222 dose. In nucleotides, the CDR3 is TGCGCCAGCAGCCAAGTAAATCGGGGGGCGTTTTACACCTTC. This codes for CASSQVNRGAFYTF.